One T cell receptor beta chain is described in this entry. This sample was included in a study of cytomegalovirus exposure and HLA in healthy donors. Researchers ran the PCR with 60 Vbeta and 13 Jbeta primers. Sequenced by immunoSEQ multiplex PCR; TCRdb stores in-frame clones only, minus some. The sample lists 95,000 to 100,000 clones, about 70% occurring once. In germline, CDR1 is SNHLY, CDR2 FYNNEI. The germline V and J ends were trimmed by 10 bases and 4 bases, with 16 bases remaining between them. CDR3 size: 13 residues. V gene TRBV2 combines with J gene TRBJ2-5, with D possibly TRBD2 on 7 matching bases. Source material: PBMCs. This TCR was sampled from a middle-aged woman in good health and CMV-seronegative. CDR3 residues: CAIDWGGGETQYF. CDR3 sequence (DNA): TGTGCCATAGATTGGGGGGGCGGAGAGACCCAGTACTTC.